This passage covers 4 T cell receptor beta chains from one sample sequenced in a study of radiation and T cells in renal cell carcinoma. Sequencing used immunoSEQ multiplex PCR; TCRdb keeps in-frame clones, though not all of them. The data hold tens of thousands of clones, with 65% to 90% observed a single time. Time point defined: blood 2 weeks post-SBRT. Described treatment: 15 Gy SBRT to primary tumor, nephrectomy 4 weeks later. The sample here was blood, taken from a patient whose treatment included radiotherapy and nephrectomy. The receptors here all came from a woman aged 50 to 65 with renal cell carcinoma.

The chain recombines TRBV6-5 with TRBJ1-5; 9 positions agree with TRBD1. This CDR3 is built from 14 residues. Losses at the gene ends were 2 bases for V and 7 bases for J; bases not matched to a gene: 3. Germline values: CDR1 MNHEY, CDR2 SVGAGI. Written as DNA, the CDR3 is TGTGCCAGCAGTTACCAGACAGGGGGGCAGCCCCAGCATTTT. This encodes CASSYQTGGQPQHF.

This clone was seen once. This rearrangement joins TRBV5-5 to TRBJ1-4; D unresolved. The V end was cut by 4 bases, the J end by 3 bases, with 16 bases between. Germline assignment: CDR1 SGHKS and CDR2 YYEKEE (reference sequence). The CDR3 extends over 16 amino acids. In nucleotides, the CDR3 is TGTGCCAGCAGCCGGGAGTGGGGAGGAGCTAATGAAAAACTGTTTTTT. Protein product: CASSREWGGANEKLFF.

CDR3 sequence: CASSLQVGGSPLHF. In DNA form, the CDR3 reads TGTGCCAGCAGTTTACAAGTAGGGGGTTCACCCCTCCACTTT. The chain recombines TRBV28 with TRBJ1-6; D is perhaps TRBD1 (6 bases). This CDR3 is built from 14 residues. The germline V gene encodes CDR1 MDHEN and CDR2 SYDVKM. The V and J ends lost 2 bases and 9 bases respectively, with 11 bases between them.

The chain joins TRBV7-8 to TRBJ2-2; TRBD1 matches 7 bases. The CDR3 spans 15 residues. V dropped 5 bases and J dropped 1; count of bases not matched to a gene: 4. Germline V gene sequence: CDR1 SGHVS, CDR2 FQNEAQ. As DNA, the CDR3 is TGTGCCAGCAGCAAGAACAGGGGGAACACCGGGGAGCTGTTTTTT. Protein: CASSKNRGNTGELFF. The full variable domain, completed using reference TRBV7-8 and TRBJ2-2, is GAGVSQSPRYKVAKRGQDVALRCDPISGHVSLFWYQQALGQGPEFLTYFQNEAQLDKSGLPSDRFFAERPEGSVSTLKIQRTQQEDSAVYLCASSKNRGNTGELFFGEGSRLTVL.